This is a list of T cell receptor beta chains from one sample in a study of OX40 agonist ivuxolimab in advanced cancers. TCRdb's table, derived via immunoSEQ multiplex PCR, lists solely in-frame clones and lacks some. The table lists fewer than 75,000 clones, approximately 90% of them singletons. The sequences come from CD4+ or CD8+ T cells sorted from blood, collected in a trial of the OX40 agonist ivuxolimab. These receptors originate from an adult with an advanced solid tumor such as melanoma, head and neck, liver or kidney cancer. Both conserved end residues are part of each CDR3. A D gene is named only where the DNA matches it firmly. Size is omitted from some rows. Given values are once, few, many or a class for expanded clones.

D gene	V gene	J gene	clone size	CDR3 protein	CDR3 DNA
NA	TRBV30	TRBJ2-7	NA	CAWSVRGSPYF	TGTGCCTGGAGTGTACGTGGCAGTCCTTACTTC
TRBD1	TRBV6-6	TRBJ2-7	NA	CASSTPGQGSYEQYF	TGTGCCAGCAGTACCCCGGGACAGGGGAGCTACGAGCAGTACTTC
NA	TRBV10-3	TRBJ2-5	NA	CAISPTGISGTQYF	TGTGCCATCAGTCCGACCGGGATCTCAGGGACCCAGTACTTC
TRBD1	TRBV10-3	TRBJ1-2	NA	CATRTGNNYGYTF	TGTGCCACCCGGACAGGGAATAACTATGGCTACACCTTC
TRBD2	TRBV5-6	TRBJ2-7	NA	CASSPAGLAEGEQYF	TGTGCCAGCAGCCCAGCCGGACTAGCGGAGGGAGAGCAGTACTTC
TRBD2	TRBV2	TRBJ2-7	once	CASSPRTSGWVTGSYEQYF	TGTGCCAGCAGTCCCAGGACTAGCGGGTGGGTGACCGGCTCCTACGAGCAGTACTTC
TRBD2	TRBV5-6	TRBJ2-5	NA	CASVAGVGETQYF	TGTGCCAGCGTAGCGGGAGTCGGAGAGACCCAGTACTTC
NA	TRBV7-3	TRBJ2-2	NA	CASSLSPNTGELFF	TGTGCCAGCAGCTTGAGTCCGAACACCGGGGAGCTGTTTTTT
TRBD2	TRBV18	TRBJ2-7	NA	CASSPESGSLNEQYF	TGTGCCAGCTCACCAGAAAGCGGGAGTCTGAACGAGCAGTACTTC
NA	TRBV19	TRBJ2-1	NA	CASRDAPPWNEQFF	TGTGCCAGTAGGGACGCCCCTCCTTGGAATGAGCAGTTCTTC
NA	TRBV27	TRBJ2-1	NA	CASSSDLYNEQFF	TGTGCCAGCAGTTCAGACCTCTACAATGAGCAGTTCTTC
NA	TRBV30	TRBJ1-2	NA	CAWSLGGDYGYTF	TGTGCCTGGAGTTTAGGGGGGGACTATGGCTACACCTTC
NA	TRBV19	TRBJ2-7	once	CASSIDLQSKEQYF	TGTGCCAGTAGTATAGATCTTCAATCGAAGGAGCAGTACTTC